This T cell receptor (beta chain) was retrieved from a study of T cells expressing NK-cell markers. Study details: The TCR beta repertoires were obtained from sorted CD3+CD56+NKG2C+, CD3+CD56+NKG2C- and CD3+CD56-NKG2C+ T cells. One of eight sequenced donors was HCMV-seronegative; the other seven were seropositive. Study results and caveats: In more than five donors, dominant CD3+CD56+NKG2C+ clonotypes ranked among the top 10 CD8+ clonotypes.

Germline V gives CDR1 SQVTM, CDR2 ANQGSEA. The CDR3 runs to 12 residues. TCR beta libraries carry UMIs added by 5'RACE template switching. TCRdb reprocessed the 5' RACE reads; each CDR3 protein has one entry and no DNA is given. This sample's table reports about 400,000 distinct CDR3 sequences. About this clonotype: The antigen is unknown.

The sequencing sample was made of blood T cells: a sorted CD56 or NKG2C T cell subset, CD4+ or CD8+ T cells, or bulk PBMC T cells (not recorded which). J is TRBJ2-5 and V is TRBV29-1; TCRdb outputs TRBD2, but without DNA this stays unchecked. The sequence was obtained from a woman aged 50 to 65 in good health. The CDR3: CSEIAGGETQYF.